The 2 T cell receptor beta chains listed next were all sequenced from one sample in a study of tumor and adjacent non-tumor tissue in lung cancer. TCRbeta libraries were built with three rounds of nested PCR, modified from ARM-PCR. TCRdb re-derived calls from the multiplex PCR reads in MiXCR, one entry per CDR3 protein. The repertoire holds around 200,000 distinct CDR3 sequences, less than 80% seen once, with roughly 24% in the top ten. RNA was extracted from bulk tissue without any cell sorting. The specimen was lung tumor tissue. These receptors were obtained from a man between 60 and 75 years old with non-small cell lung cancer.

This clonotype was counted once. The chain joins TRBV6-6 to TRBJ1-5, with D tentatively TRBD1 (6 bases). The CDR3 is made up of 15 amino acids. Trimming took 7 bases from V and 4 from J, leaving 17 bases between them. Germline V gives CDR1 MNHNY, CDR2 SVGAGI (reference sequence). The CDR3 sequence is CASIDRMAGNQPQHF. The CDR3 nucleotides are TGTGCCAGCATTGACAGGATGGCAGGGAATCAGCCCCAGCATTTT.

A word on this clonotype: One end of the junction is discordant with germline, which a read error may explain. The chain uses TRBV11-3 and TRBJ2-2; D unclear. Germline V gene sequence: CDR1 SGHNT, CDR2 YENEEA. The CDR3 loop spans 16 amino acids. CDR3 nucleotides: TGTGCCGGCAGCCCTCGATATTTTTACGACACCGGGGAGCTGTTTTTT. Translated: CAGSPRYFYDTGELFF.